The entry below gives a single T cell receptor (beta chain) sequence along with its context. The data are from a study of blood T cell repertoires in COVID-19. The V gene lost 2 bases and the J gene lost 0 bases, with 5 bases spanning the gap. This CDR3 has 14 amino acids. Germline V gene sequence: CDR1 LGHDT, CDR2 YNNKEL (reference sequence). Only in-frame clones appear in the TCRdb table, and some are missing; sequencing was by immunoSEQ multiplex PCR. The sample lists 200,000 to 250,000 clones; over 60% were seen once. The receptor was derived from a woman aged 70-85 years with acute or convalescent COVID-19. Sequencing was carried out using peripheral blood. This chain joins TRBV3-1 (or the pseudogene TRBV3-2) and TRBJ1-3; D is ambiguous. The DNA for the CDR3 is TGTGCCAGCAGCCAATCGGTCTCTGGAAACACCATATATTTT. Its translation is CASSQSVSGNTIYF.